This is a list of T cell receptor beta chains from one sample in a study of cytomegalovirus exposure and HLA in healthy donors. Using immunoSEQ multiplex PCR, the repertoire was profiled, and TCRdb retains in-frame clones only, with some absent. This table has some 140,000 clones, about nine tenths appearing once. Sequenced: PBMCs. The origin of the receptors is a young woman in good health and CMV-seropositive. Each CDR3 is given with its conserved first and last residue. A D gene is named only where the DNA matches it firmly. Part of the rows lack a size; the others show once, few, many or a class for expanded clones.

D gene,V gene,J gene,clone size,CDR3 protein,CDR3 DNA
-,TRBV6-5,TRBJ2-1,-,CASRSTSHNEQFF,TGTGCCAGCAGGAGCACTAGCCACAATGAGCAGTTCTTC
-,TRBV7-9,TRBJ1-1,-,CASSRRDIVNTEAFF,TGTGCCAGCAGCCGAAGGGACATAGTGAACACTGAAGCTTTCTTT
TRBD2,TRBV5-1,TRBJ2-7,-,CASSWTSGTYEQYF,TGCGCCAGCAGCTGGACTAGCGGAACCTACGAGCAGTACTTC
-,TRBV7-3,TRBJ1-3,-,CASSLTSAGNTIYF,TGTGCCAGCAGCTTAACGAGTGCCGGAAACACCATATATTTT
TRBD2,TRBV6-8,TRBJ2-1,-,CASSSQPLAGNEQFF,TGTGCCAGCAGTTCCCAACCACTAGCGGGAAATGAGCAGTTCTTC
TRBD2,TRBV9,TRBJ2-4,few,CASSGGPTKNIQYF,TGTGCCAGCTCGGGGGGGCCGACCAAAAACATTCAGTACTTC
-,TRBV18,TRBJ1-6,-,CASSPGNNSPLHF,TGTGCCAGCTCACCAGGCAATAATTCACCCCTCCACTTT
TRBD2,TRBV15,TRBJ2-5,-,CATSRDQAGGDQETQYF,TGTGCCACCAGCAGAGATCAGGCGGGGGGGGATCAAGAGACCCAGTACTTC
-,TRBV6-1,TRBJ1-2,-,CASSEVVLGGNYGYTF,TGTGCCAGCAGTGAAGTAGTTCTTGGGGGCAACTATGGCTACACCTTC
-,TRBV21-1,TRBJ1-2,once,CARLPRRLYGYTF,TGTGCCAGATTGCCGAGGAGGCTCTATGGCTACACCTTC
TRBD2,TRBV6-6,TRBJ2-5,-,CASSYSGLAGQETQYF,TGTGCCAGCAGTTACTCGGGACTAGCGGGACAAGAGACCCAGTACTTC
-,TRBV10-1,TRBJ2-3,once,CAIRLEISTDTQYF,TGCGCCATCAGACTAGAGATAAGCACAGATACGCAGTATTTT
TRBD1,TRBV28,TRBJ2-6,-,CASSFESGTGGSGANVLTF,TGTGCCAGCAGTTTTGAATCCGGGACAGGGGGTTCGGGGGCCAACGTCCTGACTTTC
TRBD2,TRBV2,TRBJ2-3,-,CASSGTGTRTPDTQYF,TGTGCCAGCAGTGGGACCGGGACTAGAACCCCAGATACGCAGTATTTT
-,TRBV14,TRBJ2-1,-,CASSQDQLAKNYNEQFF,TGTGCCAGCAGCCAAGATCAACTAGCAAAAAACTACAATGAGCAGTTCTTC
-,TRBV9,TRBJ2-5,-,CASSAEGGRQETQYF,TGTGCCAGCAGCGCCGAGGGGGGGCGCCAAGAGACCCAGTACTTC
TRBD2,TRBV25-1,TRBJ2-7,-,CASSAGGGNYEQYF,TGTGCCAGCAGTGCGGGGGGAGGAAACTACGAGCAGTACTTC
-,TRBV11-2,TRBJ2-5,-,CASSRIPRAPGVTQYF,TGTGCCAGCAGCCGCATTCCCAGGGCTCCGGGAGTGACCCAGTACTTC
TRBD2,TRBV7-7,TRBJ2-7,-,CASSLVGLGTSGSLLEQYF,TGTGCCAGCAGCTTAGTAGGTTTGGGGACTAGCGGGAGTTTGCTCGAGCAGTACTTC